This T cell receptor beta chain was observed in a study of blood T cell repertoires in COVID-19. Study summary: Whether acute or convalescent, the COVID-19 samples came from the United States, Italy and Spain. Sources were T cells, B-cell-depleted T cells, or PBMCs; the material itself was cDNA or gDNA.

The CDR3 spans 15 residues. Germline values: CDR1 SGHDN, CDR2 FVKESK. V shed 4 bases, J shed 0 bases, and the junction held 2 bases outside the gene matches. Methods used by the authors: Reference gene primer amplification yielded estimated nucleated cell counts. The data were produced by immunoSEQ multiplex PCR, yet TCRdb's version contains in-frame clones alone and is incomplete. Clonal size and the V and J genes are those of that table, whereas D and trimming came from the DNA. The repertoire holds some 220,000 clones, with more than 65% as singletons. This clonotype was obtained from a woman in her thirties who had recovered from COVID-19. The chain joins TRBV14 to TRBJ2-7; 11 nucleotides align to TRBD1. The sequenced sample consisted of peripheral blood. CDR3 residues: CASSLGTGGSYEQYF. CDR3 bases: TGTGCCAGCAGCCTCGGGACAGGGGGCTCCTACGAGCAGTACTTC.